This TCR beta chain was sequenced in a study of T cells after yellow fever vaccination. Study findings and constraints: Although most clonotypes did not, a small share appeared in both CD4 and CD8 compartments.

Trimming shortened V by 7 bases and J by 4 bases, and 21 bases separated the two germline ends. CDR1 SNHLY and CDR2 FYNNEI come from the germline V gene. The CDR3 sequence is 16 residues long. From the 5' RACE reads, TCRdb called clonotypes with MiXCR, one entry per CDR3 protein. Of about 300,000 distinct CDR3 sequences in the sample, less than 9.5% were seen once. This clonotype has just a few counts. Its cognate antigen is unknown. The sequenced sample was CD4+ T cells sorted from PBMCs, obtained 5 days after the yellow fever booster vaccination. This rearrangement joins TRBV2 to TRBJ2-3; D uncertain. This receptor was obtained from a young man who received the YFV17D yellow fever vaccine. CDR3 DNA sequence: TGTGCCAGCAATGTCGCGGACGATGGTATGTCAGATACGCAGTATTTT. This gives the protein CASNVADDGMSDTQYF. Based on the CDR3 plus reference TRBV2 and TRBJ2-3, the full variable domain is EPEVTQTPSHQVTQMGQEVILRCVPISNHLYFYWYRQILGQKVEFLVSFYNNEISEKSEIFDDQFSVERPDGSNFTLKIRSTKLEDSAMYFCASNVADDGMSDTQYFGPGTRLTVL.